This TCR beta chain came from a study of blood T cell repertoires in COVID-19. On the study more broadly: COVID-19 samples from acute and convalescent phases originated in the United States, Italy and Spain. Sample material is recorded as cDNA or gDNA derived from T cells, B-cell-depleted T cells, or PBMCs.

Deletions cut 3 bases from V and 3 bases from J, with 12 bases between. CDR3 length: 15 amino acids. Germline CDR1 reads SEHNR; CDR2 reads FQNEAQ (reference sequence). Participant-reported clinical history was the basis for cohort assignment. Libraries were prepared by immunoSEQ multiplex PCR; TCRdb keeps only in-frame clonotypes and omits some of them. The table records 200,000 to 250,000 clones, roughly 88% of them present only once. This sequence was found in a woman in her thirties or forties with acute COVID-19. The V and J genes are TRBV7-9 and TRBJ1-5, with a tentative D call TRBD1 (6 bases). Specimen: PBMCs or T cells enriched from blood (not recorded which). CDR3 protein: CASSFHGQINQPQHF. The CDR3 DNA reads TGTGCCAGCAGCTTTCACGGACAGATCAATCAGCCCCAGCATTTT.